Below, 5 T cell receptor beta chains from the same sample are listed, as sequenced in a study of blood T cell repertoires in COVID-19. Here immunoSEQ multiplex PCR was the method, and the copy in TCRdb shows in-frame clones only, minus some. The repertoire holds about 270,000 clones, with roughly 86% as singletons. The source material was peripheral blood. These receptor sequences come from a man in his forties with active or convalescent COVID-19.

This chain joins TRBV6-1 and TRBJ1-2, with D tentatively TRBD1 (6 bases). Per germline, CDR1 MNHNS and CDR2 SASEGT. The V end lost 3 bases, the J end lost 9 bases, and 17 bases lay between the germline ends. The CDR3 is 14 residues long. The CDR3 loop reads CASSETGLHLSYTF. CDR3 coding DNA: TGTGCCAGCAGTGAGACAGGACTTCATTTAAGCTACACCTTC.

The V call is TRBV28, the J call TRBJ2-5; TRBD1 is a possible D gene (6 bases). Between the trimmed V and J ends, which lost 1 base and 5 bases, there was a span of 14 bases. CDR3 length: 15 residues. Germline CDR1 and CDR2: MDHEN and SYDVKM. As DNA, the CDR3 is TGTGCCAGCAGTTTATTCCAGGGGATGGCGGAGACCCAGTACTTC. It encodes CASSLFQGMAETQYF.

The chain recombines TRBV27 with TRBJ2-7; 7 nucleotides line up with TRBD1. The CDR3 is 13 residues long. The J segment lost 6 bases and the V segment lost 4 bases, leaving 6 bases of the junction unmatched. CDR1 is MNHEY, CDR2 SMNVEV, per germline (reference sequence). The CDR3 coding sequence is TGTGCCAGCAGTTCCTACAGGGGATCCGAGCAGTACTTC. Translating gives CASSSYRGSEQYF.

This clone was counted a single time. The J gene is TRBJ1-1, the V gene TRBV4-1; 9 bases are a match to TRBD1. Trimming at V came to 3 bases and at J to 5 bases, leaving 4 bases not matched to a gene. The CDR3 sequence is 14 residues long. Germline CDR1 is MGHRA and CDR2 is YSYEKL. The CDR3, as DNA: TGCGCCAGCAGCCACCCGGGACAGGGTACTGAAGCTTTCTTT. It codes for CASSHPGQGTEAFF.

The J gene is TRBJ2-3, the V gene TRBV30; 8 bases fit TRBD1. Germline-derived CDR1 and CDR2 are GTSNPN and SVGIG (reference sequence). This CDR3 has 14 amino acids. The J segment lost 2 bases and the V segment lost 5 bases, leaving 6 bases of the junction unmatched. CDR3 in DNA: TGTGCCTGGTCGACAGGGGTCGCCACAGATACGCAGTATTTT. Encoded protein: CAWSTGVATDTQYF.